This entry lists 23 T cell receptor beta chains sequenced from one sample in a study of post-analysis software for immune sequencing data. Unique molecular identifiers tagged the TCR beta cDNA libraries. Via MiXCR, TCRdb re-called the PCR reads, giving one row per CDR3 protein. The table has 550,000 to 700,000 distinct CDR3 sequences, around 40% seen once. These TCRs are of unknown antigen specificity. Findings and caveats of the study: Relative to controls, patients had five TRBV segments at higher frequency, with TRBV5-6, TRBV5-1 and TRBV20-1 among these.

The sample consisted of blood. The receptors come from a girl aged 5-17 years with multiple sclerosis.

The chain links TRBV6-6 to TRBJ2-7; D not resolved. Deletions cut 6 bases from V and 7 bases from J, with 16 bases between. CDR1 MNHNY and CDR2 SVGAGI come from the germline V gene (reference sequence). The CDR3 has 13 amino acids. The DNA for the CDR3 is TGTGCCAGCAGCTTGCAAGTGGGGAATGAGCAGTACTTC. It yields the protein CASSLQVGNEQYF.

This clonotype was recorded a few times. CDR3 residues: CASSAGTGEPNYGYTF. The CDR3 region has the DNA TGTGCCAGCAGTGCCGGGACAGGGGAACCCAACTATGGCTACACCTTC. The chain uses TRBV12-3 or TRBV12-4 and TRBJ1-2, with 10 bases identical to TRBD1. Trimming took 5 bases from V and 2 from J; bases not matched to a gene: 8. The CDR3 consists of 16 residues.

The V and J genes are TRBV7-2 and TRBJ2-7; D possibly corresponds to TRBD1 (6 bases). The CDR3 has 12 amino acids. Deletions cut 5 bases from V and 2 bases from J, with 7 bases between. CDR1 and CDR2 from the germline V gene are SGHTA and FQGNSA. CDR3 amino acids: CASSRTAYEQYF. In nucleotides, the CDR3 is TGTGCCAGCAGCCGGACAGCCTACGAGCAGTACTTC.

V is TRBV7-6 and J is TRBJ2-3, with D possibly being TRBD1 or TRBD2 (5 bases each). Germline CDR1 is SGHVS and CDR2 is FNYEAQ. The CDR3 consists of 16 residues. The V end lost 5 bases, the J end lost 0 bases, and 15 bases lay between the germline ends. The CDR3: CASSLGDGASTDTQYF. CDR3 nucleotide sequence: TGTGCCAGCAGCCTAGGGGACGGTGCTAGCACAGATACGCAGTATTTT.

The chain recombines TRBV5-1 with TRBJ2-7, with D possibly being TRBD2 (6 bases). In germline, CDR1 is SGHRS, CDR2 YFSETQ. The CDR3 is 13 amino acids. V lost 1 base to trimming and J lost 7 bases, with 12 bases between them. The CDR3 DNA reads as TGCGCCAGCAGCTTGCAGACTAGTAGTGAGCAGTACTTC. Translated: CASSLQTSSEQYF.

The genes are TRBV10-3 and TRBJ2-1; TRBD2 is a possible D gene (6 bases). Germline V CDR1 and CDR2: ENHRY, SYGVKD. The V and J ends lost 0 bases and 4 bases respectively, with 10 bases between them. The CDR3 is made up of 15 amino acids. The CDR3 spells CAISESKRAYNEQFF. The CDR3 coding sequence is TGTGCCATCAGTGAGTCTAAGCGGGCTTACAATGAGCAGTTCTTC.

The CDR3 region has the DNA TGCGCCAGCAGCCAAAACAAGTACCCTACAGATACGCAGTATTTT. Its protein is CASSQNKYPTDTQYF. This sequence joins TRBV4-1 and TRBJ2-3; no reliable D call. CDR1 is MGHRA, CDR2 YSYEKL, per germline. V was clipped by 2 bases and J by 3 bases, with 12 bases between them. The CDR3 covers 15 residues.

The chain recombines TRBV5-1 with TRBJ2-7; 8 positions match TRBD1. CDR1 SGHRS and CDR2 YFSETQ come from the germline V gene. V was pared by 0 bases and J by 1 base, with 0 bases of the junction left unmatched. The CDR3 covers 14 residues. The CDR3 region is CASSLGDRSYEQYF. CDR3 coding DNA: TGCGCCAGCAGCTTGGGGGACAGGTCCTACGAGCAGTACTTC.

The CDR3 DNA follows: TGTGCCAGCAGCGGCGATCCGAGGGGCTACACCTTC. Translation gives CASSGDPRGYTF. The chain carries TRBV9 and TRBJ1-2; no clear D. This CDR3 has 12 residues. From germline, CDR1 is SGDLS and CDR2 YYNGEE. V lost 3 bases to trimming and J lost 8 bases, with 11 bases between them. The full variable domain, its missing parts supplied by reference TRBV9 and TRBJ1-2, is DSGVTQTPKHLITATGQRVTLRCSPRSGDLSVYWYQQSLDQGLQFLIQYYNGEERAKGNILERFSAQQFPDLHSELNLSSLELGDSALYFCASSGDPRGYTFGSGTRLTVV.

The chain links TRBV7-2 to TRBJ2-3, with D possibly being TRBD2 (6 bases). The germline V gene has CDR1 SGHTA and CDR2 FQGNSA. V gave up 5 bases and J gave up 2 bases, with 26 bases separating them. The CDR3 is 19 residues long. CDR3 sequence reads: CASSVSPQAGRSLTDTQYF. Written as DNA, the CDR3 is TGTGCCAGCAGCGTTAGCCCACAAGCGGGCCGTTCCCTCACAGATACGCAGTATTTT.

The rearrangement joins TRBV7-9 to TRBJ2-7; D may correspond to TRBD1 or TRBD2 (5 bases each). The CDR3 runs 15 residues. The V gene lost 2 bases and the J gene lost 5 bases, with 16 bases spanning the gap. Germline V gives CDR1 SEHNR, CDR2 FQNEAQ (reference sequence). The chain's CDR3 is CASSLRDGRRNEQYF. The CDR3 DNA follows: TGTGCCAGCAGCTTAAGGGACGGAAGGAGAAACGAGCAGTACTTC.

The J gene is TRBJ2-7, the V gene TRBV7-3; 9 bases agree with TRBD1. CDR1 is SGHTA and CDR2 is FQGTGA in the germline V gene. V lost 5 bases and J lost 3; bases outside the gene matches: 8. This CDR3 is built from 15 residues. CDR3 region: CASSLGLGQGYEQYF. DNA of the CDR3: TGTGCCAGCAGCCTCGGTCTGGGACAGGGCTACGAGCAGTACTTC.

This clonotype was observed a handful of times. V is TRBV12-3 or TRBV12-4 and J is TRBJ1-2; 7 nucleotides align to TRBD1. V lost 4 bases and J lost 7; bases outside the gene matches: 6. This CDR3 has 13 amino acids. In DNA form, the CDR3 reads TGTGCCAGCAGTTCCAGGGGGTTGGCTGGCTACACCTTC. The encoded protein is CASSSRGLAGYTF.

A word on this clonotype: A read error may be the cause here, since a much bigger clone is one base away. As DNA, the CDR3 is TGTGTCAGCAGTCTGCCCCCCGACACAGATACGCAGTATTTT. Its protein is CVSSLPPDTDTQYF. The chain recombines TRBV12-3 or TRBV12-4 with TRBJ2-3; D is undetermined. The CDR3 runs to 14 residues.

This chain connects TRBV20-1 to TRBJ2-4, with TRBD2 matching over 7 bases. Judging by the DNA end, TRBJ2-7 fits better; the J call may be wrong. CDR1 and CDR2 (germline): DFQATT, SNEGSKA (reference sequence). The CDR3 covers 14 residues. The CDR3 loop is CSARDREGPSEQYF. Here the CDR3 DNA reads TGCAGTGCTAGAGATAGGGAGGGGCCGAGCGAGCAGTACTTC.

This clonotype was seen only a few times. The chain couples TRBV5-1 to TRBJ2-5; D may be TRBD1 (5 bases). Germline V lookup: CDR1 SGHRS, CDR2 YFSETQ. Trimming stripped 0 bases from V and 1 base from J, with 13 bases between. This CDR3 is 16 amino acids long. CDR3: CASSLAVSGIQETQYF. In nucleotides, the CDR3 is TGCGCCAGCAGCTTGGCCGTGTCAGGGATCCAAGAGACCCAGTACTTC.

This clonotype was seen just once. An end of the junction does not agree with germline; a read error may underlie this. V is TRBV12-3 or TRBV12-4 and J is TRBJ2-4; D gene uncertain. This CDR3 is built from 17 residues. CDR3 coding DNA: TGTGCCTGCAGTTTACGTAAGGTGATCCAAGGCGAAAACATTCAGTACTTC. Protein sequence: CACSLRKVIQGENIQYF.

The sample holds a few counts of this clonotype. CDR3 DNA sequence: TGTGCCAGCAGCCCAAGGGCGTCGGGACACTCTGGCTACACCTTC. It is translated as CASSPRASGHSGYTF. The rearrangement uses TRBV12-3 or TRBV12-4 and TRBJ1-2; a weak D match, TRBD1 (6 bases). Trimming removed 6 bases from V and 7 bases from J, with 21 bases in between. There are 15 residues in the CDR3.

This rearrangement joins TRBV20-1 to TRBJ2-5; 8 bases agree with TRBD1. The J call could be wrong; TRBJ2-7 is a better fit for the DNA end. In germline, CDR1 is DFQATT, CDR2 SNEGSKA (reference sequence). This CDR3 spans 14 amino acids. CDR3 in DNA: TGCAGTGCGTTGGGTGCCAGGGGGCCCTACGAGCAGTACTTC. It yields the protein CSALGARGPYEQYF.

Regarding this clonotype: At one boundary the junction diverges from the germline segment, which might be a read error. The chain couples TRBV5-1 to TRBJ2-4; tentatively, D is TRBD2 (5 bases). The CDR3 is 16 amino acids. Germline lookup yields CDR1 SGHRS and CDR2 YFSETQ. CDR3 in amino acids: CASSLRGGLPKNIRYF. CDR3 in DNA: TGCGCCAGCAGCTTGCGTGGCGGGCTGCCCAAAAACATTCGGTACTTC.

This clonotype came up once. The rearrangement uses TRBV7-2 and TRBJ1-1, with D possibly being TRBD1 (5 bases). CDR3 length: 15 amino acids. From germline, CDR1 is SGHTA and CDR2 FQGNSA. V was clipped by 1 base and J by 1 base, with 10 bases between them. The CDR3: CASSLGGRENTEAFF. In DNA, the CDR3 is TGTGCCAGCAGCTTAGGAGGCAGGGAGAACACTGAAGCTTTCTTT.

The chain has TRBV6-6 and TRBJ1-1; TRBD1 might be the D (6 bases). Germline V gene data show CDR1 as MNHNY and CDR2 as SVGAGI (reference sequence). With 7 bases removed from V and 0 bases from J, the gap between germline ends came to 15 bases. The CDR3 contains 15 residues. CDR3 DNA sequence: TGTGCCAGCAATTGGGAGGGGGGGGTGAACACTGAAGCTTTCTTT. As protein: CASNWEGGVNTEAFF.

This clonotype has more than one count but fewer than ten. The chain employs TRBV2 and TRBJ1-2; D uncertain. V lost 6 bases to trimming and J lost 0 bases, with 11 bases between them. The CDR3 consists of 14 residues. Germline CDR1 and CDR2: SNHLY and FYNNEI. CDR3 DNA: TGTGCCAGCAGATCGGACGGGGCTAACTATGGCTACACCTTC. This gives the protein CASRSDGANYGYTF. The variable domain in full, completed from reference TRBV2 and TRBJ1-2, reads EPEVTQTPSHQVTQMGQEVILRCVPISNHLYFYWYRQILGQKVEFLVSFYNNEISEKSEIFDDQFSVERPDGSNFTLKIRSTKLEDSAMYFCASRSDGANYGYTFGSGTRLTVV.